The 23 T cell receptor beta chains below come from one sample, sequenced in a study of PD-L1 blockade in urothelial cancer. This table comes from immunoSEQ multiplex PCR, and its TCRdb copy is limited to in-frame clones, with some not included. In the table there are some 66,000 clones, approximately 83% of which are singletons. The sample's time point: pretreatment peripheral blood. This material consisted of PBMCs, taken around atezolizumab (anti-PD-L1) treatment. The source of these receptors is a man between 60 and 75 years old with urothelial cancer.

This rearrangement joins TRBV6-6 to TRBJ2-3; 10 nucleotides align to TRBD2. The CDR3 is made up of 13 amino acids. J gave up 8 bases and V 8 bases, and 7 bases lay outside the gene matches. The germline V gene encodes CDR1 MNHNY and CDR2 SVGAGI (reference sequence). The CDR3 sequence: CASDLAGVFTQYF. In nucleotides, the CDR3 is TGTGCCAGCGATCTAGCGGGGGTCTTTACGCAGTATTTT.

This chain connects TRBV7-9 to TRBJ2-7, with D unresolved. Germline V gene lookup returns CDR1 SEHNR and CDR2 FQNEAQ (reference sequence). V lost 3 bases to trimming and J lost 2 bases, with 8 bases between them. This CDR3 comprises 13 residues. The CDR3 DNA sequence: TGTGCCAGCAGCTTTACTCAAGCCTACGAGCAGTACTTC. Translated, it gives CASSFTQAYEQYF. The full variable domain, completed using reference TRBV7-9 and TRBJ2-7, is DTGVSQNPRHKITKRGQNVTFRCDPISEHNRLYWYRQTLGQGPEFLTYFQNEAQLEKSRLLSDRFSAERPKGSFSTLEIQRTEQGDSAMYLCASSFTQAYEQYFGPGTRLTVT.

This clone occurred once. This chain connects TRBV5-4 to TRBJ2-2; D is perhaps TRBD2 (7 bases). CDR1 is SGHNT and CDR2 is YYREEE in the germline V gene (reference sequence). The CDR3 runs to 16 residues. V lost 5 bases and J lost 4, with 18 bases in between. As DNA, the CDR3 is TGTGCCAGCAGGGCCGGGGGGCCCCAGGGCACCGGGGAGCTGTTTTTT. It translates to CASRAGGPQGTGELFF.

V and J are TRBV7-2 and TRBJ2-2; D not resolved. Trimming shortened V by 4 bases and J by 0 bases, and 9 bases separated the two germline ends. Germline CDR1 reads SGHTA; CDR2 reads FQGNSA. The CDR3 length is 15 residues. CDR3 DNA sequence: TGTGCCAGCAGCTCTGCGGCCGCGAACACCGGGGAGCTGTTTTTT. Residues: CASSSAAANTGELFF.

The chain's CDR3 is CASSLGQLNTGELFF. The CDR3, as DNA: TGTGCCAGCAGCTTGGGACAGCTGAACACCGGGGAGCTGTTTTTT. This sequence joins TRBV11-3 and TRBJ2-2; TRBD1 aligns across 7 bases. Germline V CDR1 and CDR2: SGHNT, YENEEA. Germline trimming cut 3 bases from V and 1 base from J; bases unmatched to any gene: 2. The CDR3 consists of 15 residues. Based on the CDR3 plus reference TRBV11-3 and TRBJ2-2, the full variable domain is EAGVVQSPRYKIIEKKQPVAFWCNPISGHNTLYWYLQNLGQGPELLIRYENEEAVDDSQLPKDRFSAERLKGVDSTLKIQPAELGDSAVYLCASSLGQLNTGELFFGEGSRLTVL.

This chain links TRBV7-2 with TRBJ2-3; D perhaps matches TRBD1 (6 bases). This CDR3 comprises 15 residues. The germline V gene encodes CDR1 SGHTA and CDR2 FQGNSA. V gave up 5 bases and J gave up 0 bases, with 12 bases separating them. In DNA form, the CDR3 reads TGTGCCAGCAGCCGCTCGGGACACAGCACAGATACGCAGTATTTT. As protein: CASSRSGHSTDTQYF.

A note on this clone: One junction end does not reproduce the germline sequence, and a read error may be involved. CDR3 sequence: CASSQDGLGAGTNVLTF. For the CDR3, the DNA is TGTGCCAGTAGTCAAGACGGTTTGGGGGCTGGGACCAACGTCCTGACTTTC. V usage is TRBV19 and J usage is TRBJ2-6, with D perhaps matching TRBD1 (6 bases). CDR3 length equals 17 residues. Per the germline V gene, CDR1 is LNHDA and CDR2 is SQIVND (reference sequence).

As DNA, the CDR3 is TGTGCCTGGAGTTTCCGGGTTCATGAAAAACTGTTTTTT. Protein: CAWSFRVHEKLFF. The rearrangement uses TRBV30 and TRBJ1-4; D gene uncertain. V was shortened by 2 bases and J by 6 bases, with 10 bases between the two germline ends. The CDR3 consists of 13 residues. CDR1 is GTSNPN, CDR2 SVGIG, per germline (reference sequence).

The chain employs TRBV5-1 and TRBJ2-1, with 8 nucleotides matching TRBD2. Germline lookup yields CDR1 SGHRS and CDR2 YFSETQ. The length of the CDR3 is 16 residues. Trimming cost V 5 bases and J 3 bases; bases outside gene matches: 10. In DNA, the CDR3 is TGCGCCAGCAGGGAAGGAGGGGCGGGGGGCTACAATGAGCAGTTCTTC. It codes for CASREGGAGGYNEQFF.

The chain recombines TRBV28 with TRBJ2-5; D possibly corresponds to TRBD1 (6 bases). The CDR3 consists of 15 residues. The germline CDR1 and CDR2 sequences are MDHEN and SYDVKM. Deletions cut 6 bases from V and 4 bases from J, with 18 bases between. The CDR3 protein is CASRRKTGWAETQYF. The CDR3, as DNA: TGTGCCAGCAGACGAAAGACAGGATGGGCAGAGACCCAGTACTTC.

The rearrangement joins TRBV28 to TRBJ2-5; tentative D call: TRBD2 (6 bases). Trimming took 5 bases from V and 5 from J, leaving 15 bases between them. The CDR3 extends over 14 amino acids. CDR1 and CDR2 (germline): MDHEN, SYDVKM. The CDR3 DNA sequence: TGTGCCAGCAGTCCGAGGGGAGGACCGGAGACCCAGTACTTC. Protein sequence: CASSPRGGPETQYF. The whole variable domain, filled in from reference TRBV28 and TRBJ2-5, reads DVKVTQSSRYLVKRTGEKVFLECVQDMDHENMFWYRQDPGLGLRLIYFSYDVKMKEKGDIPEGYSVSREKKERFSLILESASTNQTSMYLCASSPRGGPETQYFGPGTRLLVL.

The rearrangement links TRBV6-5 to TRBJ1-2, with a possible D match to TRBD1 (5 bases). Germline assignment: CDR1 MNHEY and CDR2 SVGAGI. Deletions cut 1 base from V and 7 bases from J, with 10 bases between. This CDR3 has 13 residues. This CDR3 reads CASSYFGGGGYTF. CDR3 coding DNA: TGTGCCAGCAGTTACTTTGGGGGAGGTGGCTACACCTTC.

CDR3 in DNA: TGTGCCAGCAGCTTGGTCCAGGGGAATTACAATGAGCAGTTCTTC. It codes for CASSLVQGNYNEQFF. The gene calls are TRBV5-4 and TRBJ2-1; D is perhaps TRBD1 (6 bases). Trimming stripped 0 bases from V and 4 bases from J, with 11 bases between. CDR3 size: 15 residues. Germline CDR1 SGHNT, CDR2 YYREEE (reference sequence).

On this clone: Other DNA sequences from this sample encode an identical CDR3 as well. The chain links TRBV2 to TRBJ1-5, with a weak D call TRBD1 (6 bases). The germline V gene encodes CDR1 SNHLY and CDR2 FYNNEI. This CDR3 has 15 amino acids. Trimming took 0 bases from V and 7 from J, leaving 13 bases between them. Here the CDR3 reads CASSEARGAGQPQHF. The CDR3 DNA reads TGTGCCAGCAGTGAAGCGCGGGGGGCTGGGCAGCCCCAGCATTTT. The complete variable domain, with remaining parts taken from reference TRBV2 and TRBJ1-5, reads EPEVTQTPSHQVTQMGQEVILRCVPISNHLYFYWYRQILGQKVEFLVSFYNNEISEKSEIFDDQFSVERPDGSNFTLKIRSTKLEDSAMYFCASSEARGAGQPQHFGDGTRLSIL.

The J gene is TRBJ2-5, the V gene TRBV7-3; D is unclear. The CDR3 totals 13 residues. The ends were cut back, 0 bases at V and 3 bases at J, with 5 bases in the middle. The germline CDR1 and CDR2 sequences are SGHTA and FQGTGA. CDR3 nucleotide sequence: TGTGCCAGCAGCTTAACTAGAGAAGAGACCCAGTACTTC. Protein sequence: CASSLTREETQYF.

This chain links TRBV5-4 with TRBJ2-7; TRBD1 matches 9 bases. In germline, CDR1 is SGHNT, CDR2 YYREEE (reference sequence). The CDR3 totals 17 residues. The junction had 14 bases not matched to a gene; V was cut back by 4 bases and J by 3 bases. The CDR3 loop is CASSPGQGNRYGYEQYF. The CDR3 DNA follows: TGTGCCAGCAGCCCGGGACAGGGTAATCGTTATGGCTACGAGCAGTACTTC.

This clone was found once. This chain connects TRBV9 to TRBJ2-2; tentatively, D is TRBD2 (6 bases). The CDR3 is 14 amino acids. Germline loops: CDR1 SGDLS, CDR2 YYNGEE. The V gene lost 3 bases and the J gene lost 3 bases, with 9 bases spanning the gap. The CDR3 loop reads CASSGGTYTGELFF. The CDR3 DNA is TGTGCCAGCAGCGGTGGGACTTACACCGGGGAGCTGTTTTTT.

About this clone itself: At one boundary the junction diverges from the germline segment, which might be a read error. The same CDR3 arises from other DNA sequences in this sample as well. The V gene is TRBV9, the J gene TRBJ1-1; D may be TRBD1 (6 bases). CDR3 length: 14 residues. The germline V gene has CDR1 SGDLS and CDR2 YYNGEE. The CDR3 coding sequence is TGTGCCAGCAGCGTCTTTGACAGGACCACTGAAGCCTTCTTT. Encoded protein: CASSVFDRTTEAFF.

The rearrangement uses TRBV6-1 and TRBJ1-6, with D possibly TRBD1 on 6 matching bases. Germline V lookup: CDR1 MNHNS, CDR2 SASEGT. This CDR3 region has 15 residues. With 3 bases removed from V and 8 bases from J, the gap between germline ends came to 14 bases. The CDR3 is CASSDLQGIHSPLHF. DNA for the CDR3: TGTGCCAGCAGTGATTTACAGGGTATACATTCACCCCTCCACTTT.

This chain uses TRBV19 with TRBJ2-5; 10 bases are shared with TRBD1. In germline, CDR1 is LNHDA, CDR2 SQIVND (reference sequence). The CDR3 consists of 14 residues. V shed 4 bases, J shed 5 bases, and the junction held 4 bases outside the gene matches. The DNA of the CDR3 is TGTGCCAGTAGTACGACAGGGGGCCTGGAGACCCAGTACTTC. It codes for CASSTTGGLETQYF.

The chain combines TRBV5-5 with TRBJ2-1; 7 bases fit TRBD1. The CDR3 is 16 amino acids. Germline loops: CDR1 SGHKS, CDR2 YYEKEE (reference sequence). J was trimmed by 0 bases and V by 1 base; bases with no gene match: 4. The CDR3 loop is CASSLTGEYSYNEQFF. The CDR3 nucleotides read TGTGCCAGCAGCTTGACAGGGGAATACTCCTACAATGAGCAGTTCTTC.

V and J are TRBV6-1 and TRBJ1-4, with D uncertain. The germline V gene encodes CDR1 MNHNS and CDR2 SASEGT. The CDR3 has 18 amino acids. V lost 1 base and J 0 bases, leaving 15 bases between the germline ends. CDR3 sequence: CASSEVHVSTTTNEKLFF. In DNA, the CDR3 is TGTGCCAGCAGTGAAGTTCATGTATCTACCACAACTAATGAAAAACTGTTTTTT.

The chain uses TRBV25-1 and TRBJ2-7; tentatively, D is TRBD1 (5 bases). Trimming left V 4 bases short and J 2 bases short, with 6 bases between. The CDR3 spans 12 residues. Germline CDR1 MGHDK, CDR2 SYGVNS. The CDR3 bases are TGTGCCAGCAGTGCCAGGGCCTACGAGCAGTACTTC. Its translation is CASSARAYEQYF.